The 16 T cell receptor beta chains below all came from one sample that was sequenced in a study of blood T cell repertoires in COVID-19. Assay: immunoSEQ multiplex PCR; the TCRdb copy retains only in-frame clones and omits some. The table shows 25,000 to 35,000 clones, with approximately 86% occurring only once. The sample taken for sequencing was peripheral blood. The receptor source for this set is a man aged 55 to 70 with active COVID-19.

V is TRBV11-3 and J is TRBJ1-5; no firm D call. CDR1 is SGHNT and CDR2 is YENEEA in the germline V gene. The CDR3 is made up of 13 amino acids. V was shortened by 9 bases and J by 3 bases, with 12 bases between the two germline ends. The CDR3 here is CARRGLYNQPQHF. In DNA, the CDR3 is TGTGCCAGGAGAGGTCTTTACAATCAGCCCCAGCATTTT. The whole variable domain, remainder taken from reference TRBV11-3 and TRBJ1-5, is EAGVVQSPRYKIIEKKQPVAFWCNPISGHNTLYWYLQNLGQGPELLIRYENEEAVDDSQLPKDRFSAERLKGVDSTLKIQPAELGDSAVYLCARRGLYNQPQHFGDGTRLSIL.

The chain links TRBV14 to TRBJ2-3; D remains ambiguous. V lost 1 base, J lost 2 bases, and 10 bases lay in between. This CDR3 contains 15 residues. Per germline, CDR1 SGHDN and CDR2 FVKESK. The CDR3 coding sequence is TGTGCCAGCAGCCAAGGCTTCTACGCCACAGATACGCAGTATTTT. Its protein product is CASSQGFYATDTQYF.

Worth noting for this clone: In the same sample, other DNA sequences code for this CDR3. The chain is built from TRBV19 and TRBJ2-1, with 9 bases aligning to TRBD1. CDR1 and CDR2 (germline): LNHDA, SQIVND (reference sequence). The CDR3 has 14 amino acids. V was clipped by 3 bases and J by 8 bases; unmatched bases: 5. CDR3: CASSIGTGSHEQFF. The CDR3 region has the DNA TGTGCCAGTAGTATCGGGACAGGGAGCCATGAGCAGTTCTTC.

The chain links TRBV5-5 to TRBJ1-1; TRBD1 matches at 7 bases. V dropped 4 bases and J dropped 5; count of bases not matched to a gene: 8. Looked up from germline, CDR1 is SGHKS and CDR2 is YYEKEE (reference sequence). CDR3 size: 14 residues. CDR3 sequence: CASSPLGGQTEAFF. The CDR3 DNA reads TGTGCCAGCAGCCCGCTAGGGGGCCAAACTGAAGCTTTCTTT. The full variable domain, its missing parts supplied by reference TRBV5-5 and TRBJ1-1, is DAGVTQSPTHLIKTRGQQVTLRCSPISGHKSVSWYQQVLGQGPQFIFQYYEKEERGRGNFPDRFSARQFPNYSSELNVNALLLGDSALYLCASSPLGGQTEAFFGQGTRLTVV.

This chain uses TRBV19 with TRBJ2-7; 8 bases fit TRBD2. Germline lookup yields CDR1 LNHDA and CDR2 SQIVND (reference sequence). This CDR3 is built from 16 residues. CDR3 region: CASYGGAGANSYEQYF. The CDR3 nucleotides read TGTGCTTCATATGGAGGAGCGGGGGCCAACTCCTACGAGCAGTACTTC.

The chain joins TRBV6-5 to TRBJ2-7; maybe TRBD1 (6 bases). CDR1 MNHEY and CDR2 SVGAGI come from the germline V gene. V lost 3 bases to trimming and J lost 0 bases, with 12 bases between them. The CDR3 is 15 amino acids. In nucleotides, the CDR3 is TGTGCCAGCAGTTATTCGTTGGACAGCTCCTACGAGCAGTACTTC. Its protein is CASSYSLDSSYEQYF.

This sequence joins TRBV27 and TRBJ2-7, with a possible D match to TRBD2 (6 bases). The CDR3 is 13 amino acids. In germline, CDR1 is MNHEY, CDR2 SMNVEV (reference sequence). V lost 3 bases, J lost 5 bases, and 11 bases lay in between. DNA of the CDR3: TGTGCCAGCAGTTTTGCGGGGTCCCACGAGCAGTACTTC. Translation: CASSFAGSHEQYF.

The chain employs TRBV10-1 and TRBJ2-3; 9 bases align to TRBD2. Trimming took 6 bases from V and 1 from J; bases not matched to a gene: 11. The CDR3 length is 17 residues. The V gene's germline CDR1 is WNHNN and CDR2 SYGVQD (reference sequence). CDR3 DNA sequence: TGCGCCAGCAGCCCCGGGACTAGCCGACTGCGCACAGATACGCAGTATTTT. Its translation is CASSPGTSRLRTDTQYF.

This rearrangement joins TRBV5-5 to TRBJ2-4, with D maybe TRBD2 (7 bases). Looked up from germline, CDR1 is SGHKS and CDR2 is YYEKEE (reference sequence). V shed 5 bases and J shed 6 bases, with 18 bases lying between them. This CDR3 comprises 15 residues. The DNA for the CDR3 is TGTGCCAGCAGTCCTTCTGCGGGGGCCCCAAACATTCAGTACTTC. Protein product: CASSPSAGAPNIQYF.

In DNA form, the CDR3 reads TGTGCCAGCAGCTTAGCCGGGGGGGCCGGTAATGAGCAGTTCTTC. It encodes CASSLAGGAGNEQFF. The chain has TRBV7-9 and TRBJ2-1; TRBD2 agrees at 8 bases. The CDR3 runs 15 residues. The germline V gene has CDR1 SEHNR and CDR2 FQNEAQ (reference sequence). Losses at the gene ends were 0 bases for V and 7 bases for J; bases not matched to a gene: 5.

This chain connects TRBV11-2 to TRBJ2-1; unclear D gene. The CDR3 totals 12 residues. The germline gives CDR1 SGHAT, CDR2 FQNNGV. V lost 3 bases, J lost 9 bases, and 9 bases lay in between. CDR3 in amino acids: CASSFPPGEQFF. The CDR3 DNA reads TGTGCCAGCAGCTTCCCCCCCGGTGAGCAGTTCTTC.

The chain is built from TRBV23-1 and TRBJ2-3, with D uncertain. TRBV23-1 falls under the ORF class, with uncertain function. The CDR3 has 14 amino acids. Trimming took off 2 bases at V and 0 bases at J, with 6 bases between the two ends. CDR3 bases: TGCGCCAGCAGTCAACAGGATAGCACAGATACGCAGTATTTT. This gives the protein CASSQQDSTDTQYF.

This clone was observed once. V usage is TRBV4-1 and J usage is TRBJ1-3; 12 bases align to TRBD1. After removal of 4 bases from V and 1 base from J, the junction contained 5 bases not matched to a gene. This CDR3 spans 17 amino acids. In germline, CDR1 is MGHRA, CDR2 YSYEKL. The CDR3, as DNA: TGCGCCAGCAGCCCCGGGACAGGGGGCTTTTCTGGAAACACCATATATTTT. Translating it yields CASSPGTGGFSGNTIYF.

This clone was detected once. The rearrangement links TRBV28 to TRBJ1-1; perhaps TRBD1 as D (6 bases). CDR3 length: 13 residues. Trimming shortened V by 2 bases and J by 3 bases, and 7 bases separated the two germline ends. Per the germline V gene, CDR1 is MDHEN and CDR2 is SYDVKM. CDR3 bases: TGTGCCAGCAGTTTAAACAGGGACACTGAAGCTTTCTTT. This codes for CASSLNRDTEAFF.

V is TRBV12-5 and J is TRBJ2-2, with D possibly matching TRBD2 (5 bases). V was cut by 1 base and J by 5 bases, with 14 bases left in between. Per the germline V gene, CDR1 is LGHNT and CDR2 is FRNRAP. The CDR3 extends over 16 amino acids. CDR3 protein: CASGLGGRLGTGELFF. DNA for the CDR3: TGTGCTAGTGGTTTGGGCGGGCGTCTCGGGACCGGGGAGCTGTTTTTT.

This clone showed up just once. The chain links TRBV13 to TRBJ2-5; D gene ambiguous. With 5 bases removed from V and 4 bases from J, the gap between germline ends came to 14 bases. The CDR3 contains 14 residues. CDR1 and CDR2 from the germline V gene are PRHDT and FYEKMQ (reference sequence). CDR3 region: CASSKRGSRETQYF. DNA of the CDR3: TGTGCCAGCAGCAAGAGAGGATCGAGAGAGACCCAGTACTTC.